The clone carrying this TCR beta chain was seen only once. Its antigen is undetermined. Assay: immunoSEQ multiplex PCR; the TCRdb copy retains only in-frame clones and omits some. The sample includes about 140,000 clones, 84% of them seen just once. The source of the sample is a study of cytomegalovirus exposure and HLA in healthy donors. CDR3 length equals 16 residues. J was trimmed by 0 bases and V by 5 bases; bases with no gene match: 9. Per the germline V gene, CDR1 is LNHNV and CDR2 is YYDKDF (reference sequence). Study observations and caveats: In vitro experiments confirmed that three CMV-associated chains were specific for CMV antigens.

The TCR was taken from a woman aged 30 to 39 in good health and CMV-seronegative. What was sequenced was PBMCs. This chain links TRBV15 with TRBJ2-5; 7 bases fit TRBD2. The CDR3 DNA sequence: TGTGCCACCAGCGGCAGACTAGCTACGTACCAAGAGACCCAGTACTTC. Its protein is CATSGRLATYQETQYF.